These 31 T cell receptor beta chains share one sample of origin, sequenced in a study of precursors of human CD4 cytotoxic T cells. Bulk UMI-based sequencing covered sorted CD4+ central memory, effector memory, IL-7R-high and IL-7R-negative TEMRA subsets. MiXCR, applied by TCRdb to the reads, yields one record per CDR3 protein. The sample lists several hundred distinct CDR3 sequences; around 19% were seen once. Sequencing was carried out using memory CD4+ T cells from blood (PBMCs). Receptors were obtained from a human donor in good health.

This clonotype came up a few times. This rearrangement joins TRBV5-1 to TRBJ2-1; TRBD2 matches 8 bases. Germline values: CDR1 SGHRS, CDR2 YFSETQ. The CDR3 totals 16 residues. V dropped 0 bases and J dropped 0; count of bases not matched to a gene: 2. The CDR3 sequence is CASSLGSGSSYNEQFF. In nucleotides, the CDR3 is TGCGCCAGCAGCTTGGGGAGCGGGAGCTCCTACAATGAGCAGTTCTTC. The complete variable domain, with remaining parts taken from reference TRBV5-1 and TRBJ2-1, reads KAGVTQTPRYLIKTRGQQVTLSCSPISGHRSVSWYQQTPGQGLQFLFEYFSETQRNKGNFPGRFSGRQFSNSRSEMNVSTLELGDSALYLCASSLGSGSSYNEQFFGPGTRLTVL.

This clonotype was seen more than once but under ten times. The chain joins TRBV20-1 to TRBJ2-1, with TRBD1 identical over 8 bases. The CDR3 contains 13 residues. Germline lookup yields CDR1 DFQATT and CDR2 SNEGSKA (reference sequence). V lost 4 bases and J lost 6; bases outside the gene matches: 5. The DNA for the CDR3 is TGCAGTGCTATGGGACAGGTAGTCAATGAGCAGTTCTTC. Translating gives CSAMGQVVNEQFF.

This clonotype is categorized as large. The chain recombines TRBV7-9 with TRBJ2-7; D might be TRBD1 (6 bases). Germline-derived CDR1 and CDR2 are SEHNR and FQNEAQ (reference sequence). The CDR3 totals 13 residues. The V gene lost 5 bases and the J gene lost 0 bases, with 8 bases spanning the gap. The CDR3 reads CASSRDTSYEQYF. CDR3 in DNA: TGTGCCAGCAGCCGGGACACCTCCTACGAGCAGTACTTC.

Points on this clonotype: A junction end diverges from the germline sequence, so it may reflect a read error. This chain links TRBV6-1 with TRBJ1-5; the D is unclear. Germline loops: CDR1 MNHNS, CDR2 SASEGT. This CDR3 spans 16 amino acids. The CDR3 here is CASRKGQVYGNQPKHF. The CDR3 DNA follows: TGTGCCAGCAGAAAAGGGCAGGTTTACGGCAATCAGCCCAAGCATTTT.

This clonotype was detected only a few times. V is TRBV11-2 and J is TRBJ2-1; 11 bases are shared with TRBD2. J was trimmed by 9 bases and V by 5 bases; bases with no gene match: 12. The CDR3 has 16 residues. CDR1 and CDR2 (germline): SGHAT, FQNNGV. CDR3: CASSPLAGGLNREQFF. CDR3 bases: TGTGCCAGCAGCCCTTTAGCGGGAGGGCTAAACCGTGAGCAGTTCTTC.

This CDR3 is CASSFGTGAYEQYF. The CDR3 nucleotides are TGTGCCAGCAGCTTTGGGACAGGGGCCTACGAGCAGTACTTC. The J gene is TRBJ2-7, the V gene TRBV5-5; 10 positions match TRBD1. CDR1 and CDR2 (germline): SGHKS, YYEKEE (reference sequence). The CDR3 has 14 amino acids. The V segment lost 2 bases and the J segment 2 bases; nucleotides outside the gene matches: 1.

The rearrangement links TRBV5-6 to TRBJ2-1; 14 bases are shared with TRBD2. Unmatched junction bases numbered 7, after V lost 5 bases and J lost 9 bases. The CDR3 extends over 15 amino acids. Germline values: CDR1 SGHDT, CDR2 YYEEEE. The CDR3 protein is CASRGTGTSGSEQFF. The CDR3 bases are TGTGCCAGCAGAGGTACCGGGACTAGCGGGAGTGAGCAGTTCTTC.

V gene TRBV5-6 combines with J gene TRBJ2-6; D gene uncertain. Trimming removed 5 bases at V and 2 bases at J, with 5 bases between. Germline V gene sequence: CDR1 SGHDT, CDR2 YYEEEE. The CDR3 sequence is 13 residues long. The CDR3 reads CASSSTGANVLTF. DNA of the CDR3: TGTGCCAGCAGTTCTACTGGGGCCAACGTCCTGACTTTC.

This clonotype was seen a few times. The rearrangement links TRBV12-3 or TRBV12-4 to TRBJ2-1; 8 bases are a match to TRBD2. V was clipped by 3 bases and J by 9 bases; unmatched bases: 13. This CDR3 is built from 16 residues. In DNA form, the CDR3 reads TGTGCCAGCAGTTTTCCCATGACTAGCGCCCAGCCTGAGCAGTTCTTC. Amino acids: CASSFPMTSAQPEQFF.

By sample share, this clonotype is large. The chain joins TRBV28 to TRBJ1-2; D is perhaps TRBD1 (5 bases). Germline V lookup: CDR1 MDHEN, CDR2 SYDVKM. The CDR3 covers 15 residues. The V end was cut by 3 bases, the J end by 8 bases, with 19 bases between. CDR3 protein: CASSLFTGAVSGYTF. DNA for the CDR3: TGTGCCAGCAGTTTGTTTACAGGAGCGGTGAGCGGCTACACCTTC.

This clonotype came up a few times. The chain links TRBV20-1 to TRBJ2-5; D tentatively fits TRBD1 or TRBD2 (5 bases each). V lost 6 bases to trimming and J lost 5 bases, with 22 bases between them. Looked up from germline, CDR1 is DFQATT and CDR2 is SNEGSKA (reference sequence). The CDR3 loop spans 15 amino acids. The CDR3 reads CSASAGVGAWETQYF. In DNA form, the CDR3 reads TGCAGTGCCAGCGCAGGAGTCGGGGCATGGGAGACCCAGTACTTC.

This chain connects TRBV9 to TRBJ2-5; 11 nucleotides agree with TRBD2. This CDR3 has 17 amino acids. J lost 5 bases, V lost 0 bases, and 9 bases had no gene match. CDR1 SGDLS and CDR2 YYNGEE come from the germline V gene. CDR3 DNA: TGTGCCAGCAGCGTAGGGCTAGCGGGAGGAAATGGGGAGACCCAGTACTTC. Amino acids: CASSVGLAGGNGETQYF.

The rearrangement links TRBV10-3 to TRBJ2-7; 8 bases fit TRBD1. The CDR3 runs to 13 residues. The junction had 4 bases not matched to a gene; V was cut back by 3 bases and J by 6 bases. Germline CDR1 is ENHRY and CDR2 is SYGVKD. The CDR3 nucleotides are TGTGCCATCAGTGACCAAACAGGGGGCGAGCAGTACTTC. Translation gives CAISDQTGGEQYF.

This clonotype has a handful of counts. This chain links TRBV18 with TRBJ1-1; 8 positions agree with TRBD1. This CDR3 comprises 14 residues. The germline gives CDR1 KGHSH, CDR2 LQKENI. The ends lost 5 bases at V and 6 bases at J; junction bases unmatched: 8. The CDR3 nucleotides read TGTGCCAGCTCAGTAAACAGGGGGGACGCTGAAGCTTTCTTT. This codes for CASSVNRGDAEAFF. Together with reference TRBV18 and TRBJ1-1, the CDR3 gives the full variable domain: NAGVMQNPRHLVRRRGQEARLRCSPMKGHSHVYWYRQLPEEGLKFMVYLQKENIIDESGMPKERFSAEFPKEGPSILRIQQVVRGDSAAYFCASSVNRGDAEAFFGQGTRLTVV.

This clonotype has more than one count but fewer than ten. This chain joins TRBV2 and TRBJ2-5, with 7 bases identical to TRBD2. CDR1 SNHLY and CDR2 FYNNEI come from the germline V gene. The CDR3 is 15 amino acids. The ends lost 6 bases at V and 4 bases at J; junction bases unmatched: 11. The CDR3, as DNA: TGTGCCAGCAGCCCCCGGACTAGGCAGGGAGAGACCCAGTACTTC. Residues: CASSPRTRQGETQYF.

This clonotype has just a few counts. The chain links TRBV9 to TRBJ1-1; TRBD1 might be the D (5 bases). The germline CDR1 and CDR2 sequences are SGDLS and YYNGEE. This CDR3 is 14 amino acids long. Trimming took off 4 bases at V and 4 bases at J, with 14 bases between the two ends. In DNA, the CDR3 is TGTGCCAGCAGCCCACAACAGGAGACCACTGAAGCTTTCTTT. Protein: CASSPQQETTEAFF.

The rearrangement links TRBV6-1 to TRBJ1-5; D ambiguous. CDR1 MNHNS and CDR2 SASEGT come from the germline V gene. Between the trimmed V and J ends, which lost 6 bases and 2 bases, there was a span of 17 bases. The CDR3 totals 16 residues. The CDR3 protein is CASRKGQVYGNQPQHF. As DNA, the CDR3 is TGTGCCAGCAGAAAAGGGCAGGTTTACGGCAATCAGCCCCAGCATTTT.

Relative to its sample, this clonotype is large (0.1 to 1%). V is TRBV6-5 and J is TRBJ2-3, with 15 bases aligning to TRBD2. CDR1 MNHEY and CDR2 SVGAGI come from the germline V gene. The CDR3 contains 15 residues. V lost 6 bases to trimming and J lost 9 bases; unmatched junction nucleotides: 7. CDR3 sequence reads: CASRLGLAGGTTQYF. The CDR3 DNA is TGTGCCAGCAGGCTTGGACTAGCGGGAGGGACAACGCAGTATTTT.

This clonotype has a handful of counts. The V and J genes are TRBV7-2 and TRBJ1-1; no firm D call. The V gene lost 5 bases and the J gene lost 3 bases, with 16 bases spanning the gap. Looked up from germline, CDR1 is SGHTA and CDR2 is FQGNSA. This CDR3 has 15 amino acids. CDR3 in DNA: TGTGCCAGCAGCCCCCGTGGGCCCGGGGACACTGAAGCTTTCTTT. It translates to CASSPRGPGDTEAFF.

A few counts support this clonotype. The chain combines TRBV5-1 with TRBJ2-5; D is uncertain. V was shortened by 4 bases and J by 2 bases, with 9 bases between the two germline ends. The CDR3 is made up of 13 amino acids. Germline V gene lookup returns CDR1 SGHRS and CDR2 YFSETQ. This CDR3 is CASSPTGQETQYF. The CDR3 nucleotides are TGCGCCAGCAGCCCAACTGGTCAAGAGACCCAGTACTTC.

The chain links TRBV7-3 to TRBJ2-3, with 12 bases lining up with TRBD2. CDR1 and CDR2 from the germline V gene are SGHTA and FQGTGA. V lost 3 bases and J lost 5; bases outside the gene matches: 3. The CDR3 spans 15 residues. The CDR3 protein is CASSLTSGSRDTQYF. CDR3 DNA sequence: TGTGCCAGCAGCTTGACTAGCGGGAGTAGAGATACGCAGTATTTT.

By share, this clonotype ranks as large. This chain connects TRBV20-1 to TRBJ1-1; 10 bases fit TRBD1. Per the germline V gene, CDR1 is DFQATT and CDR2 is SNEGSKA (reference sequence). The CDR3 is 14 amino acids. Written as DNA, the CDR3 is TGCAGAGTTCCGGGACAGGGGAAGGAGACTGAAGCTTTCTTT. It specifies CRVPGQGKETEAFF.

This chain joins TRBV14 and TRBJ2-7, with D unclear. The CDR3 sequence is 15 residues long. Germline V gives CDR1 SGHDN, CDR2 FVKESK. Trimming removed 0 bases at V and 4 bases at J, with 13 bases between. CDR3 DNA sequence: TGTGCCAGCAGCCAAGAAGCCCTAGTTAGTTACGAGCAGTACTTC. This sequence encodes CASSQEALVSYEQYF.

This clonotype was counted a few times. The gene calls are TRBV28 and TRBJ2-7, with D tentatively TRBD1 or TRBD2 (5 bases each). The germline gives CDR1 MDHEN, CDR2 SYDVKM. Deletions cut 5 bases from V and 3 bases from J, with 14 bases between. This CDR3 is 14 amino acids long. CDR3 sequence (DNA): TGTGCCAGCAGTGCCCAGGCTGGGGGCTACGAGCAGTACTTC. As protein: CASSAQAGGYEQYF.

Points on this clonotype: With a much larger clone just one base away, this may be a read error. The V and J genes are TRBV28 and TRBJ1-1, with D perhaps matching TRBD1 (5 bases). The CDR3 contains 14 residues. With 3 bases removed from V and 9 bases from J, the gap between germline ends came to 17 bases. The germline V gene encodes CDR1 MDHEN and CDR2 SYDVKM. Written as DNA, the CDR3 is TGTGCCAGCAGTTTGGTCGCAGGGAAGACTAAAGCTTTCTTT. Translated: CASSLVAGKTKAFF.

By proportion, this clonotype is large (0.1 to 1%). V gene TRBV29-1 combines with J gene TRBJ2-4; 10 positions agree with TRBD1. This CDR3 is 14 amino acids long. With 1 base clipped from V and 3 bases from J, the junction kept 0 bases outside the gene matches. Germline V lookup: CDR1 SQVTM, CDR2 ANQGSEA. CDR3 loop: CSVEGTGGKNIQYF. DNA for the CDR3: TGCAGCGTTGAAGGGACAGGGGGCAAAAACATTCAGTACTTC.

This CDR3 is CASSPLIGEQFF. CDR3 DNA sequence: TGTGCCAGCAGCCCCTTAATAGGTGAGCAGTTCTTC. The chain joins TRBV7-3 to TRBJ2-1, with no clear D. CDR3 length: 12 amino acids. The V gene's germline CDR1 is SGHTA and CDR2 FQGTGA. V dropped 5 bases and J dropped 9 bases, with 11 bases sitting between them. Full variable domain (remainder filled in from reference TRBV7-3 and TRBJ2-1): GAGVSQTPSNKVTEKGKYVELRCDPISGHTALYWYRQSLGQGPEFLIYFQGTGAADDSGLPNDRFFAVRPEGSVSTLKIQRTERGDSAVYLCASSPLIGEQFFGPGTRLTVL.

This clonotype is termed large. The chain is built from TRBV7-6 and TRBJ2-1; maybe TRBD2 (6 bases). The germline gives CDR1 SGHVS, CDR2 FNYEAQ. Between the trimmed V and J ends, which lost 2 bases and 6 bases, there was a span of 8 bases. The CDR3 covers 13 residues. DNA of the CDR3: TGTGCCAGCAGCTTACCCGGGGGCAATGAGCAGTTCTTC. It encodes CASSLPGGNEQFF.

This clonotype ranks as large. The rearrangement joins TRBV28 to TRBJ2-5; D call uncertain. This CDR3 comprises 17 residues. Trimming cost V 4 bases and J 7 bases, with 25 bases left between them. Per germline, CDR1 MDHEN and CDR2 SYDVKM. The CDR3 sequence: CASSSSYSAPTRGTQYF. CDR3 bases: TGTGCCAGCAGTTCGTCTTACAGCGCTCCGACACGTGGGACCCAGTACTTC.

For the CDR3, the DNA is TGTGCCAGCAGCTCCGGATTCCTCGTAGTGGAGACCCAGTACTTC. Translated: CASSSGFLVVETQYF. The chain employs TRBV7-2 and TRBJ2-5, with D unclear. The germline gives CDR1 SGHTA, CDR2 FQGNSA. Trimming cost V 4 bases and J 5 bases, with 17 bases left between them. The CDR3 runs 15 residues. Using reference TRBV7-2 and TRBJ2-5 for the parts outside the CDR3, the full variable domain is GAGVSQSPSNKVTEKGKDVELRCDPISGHTALYWYRQSLGQGLEFLIYFQGNSAPDKSGLPSDRFSAERTGGSVSTLTIQRTQQEDSAVYLCASSSGFLVVETQYFGPGTRLLVL.

V and J are TRBV11-3 and TRBJ2-1; 7 bases line up with TRBD2. With 1 base clipped from V and 6 bases from J, the junction kept 6 bases outside the gene matches. The CDR3 extends over 15 amino acids. CDR1 and CDR2 (germline): SGHNT, YENEEA. The CDR3 DNA is TGTGCCAGCAGCTTAGCACTAGCGAGGCCCAATGAGCAGTTCTTC. Translating it yields CASSLALARPNEQFF. The whole variable domain, filled in from reference TRBV11-3 and TRBJ2-1, reads EAGVVQSPRYKIIEKKQPVAFWCNPISGHNTLYWYLQNLGQGPELLIRYENEEAVDDSQLPKDRFSAERLKGVDSTLKIQPAELGDSAVYLCASSLALARPNEQFFGPGTRLTVL.